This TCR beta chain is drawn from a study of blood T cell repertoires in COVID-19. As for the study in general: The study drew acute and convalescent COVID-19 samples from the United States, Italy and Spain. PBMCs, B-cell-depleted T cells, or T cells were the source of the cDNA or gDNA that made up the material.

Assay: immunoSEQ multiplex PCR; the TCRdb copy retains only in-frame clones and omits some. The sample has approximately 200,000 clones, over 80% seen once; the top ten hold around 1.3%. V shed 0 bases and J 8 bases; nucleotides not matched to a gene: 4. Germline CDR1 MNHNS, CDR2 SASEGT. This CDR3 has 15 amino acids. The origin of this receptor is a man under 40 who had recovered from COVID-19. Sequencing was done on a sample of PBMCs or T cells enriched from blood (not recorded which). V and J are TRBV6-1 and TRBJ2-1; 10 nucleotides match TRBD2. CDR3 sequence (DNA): TGTGCCAGCAGTGAAGCCACCGGGACTAGCGATGAGCAGTTCTTC. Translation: CASSEATGTSDEQFF.